The rows below give T cell receptor beta chains drawn from one sample of a study of persistence of HIV-infected CD4 T cells. The protocol was immunoSEQ multiplex PCR, while the TCRdb copy is restricted to in-frame clones and leaves out a portion. The sample includes about 36,000 clones, about 85% of them seen just once. No antigens are known for them. Material: cultured CD4+ T cells from PBMCs, obtained from a patient who received antiretroviral therapy. The origin of the receptors is an adult with HIV. The donor label of this sample is uncertain. Both conserved end residues are part of each CDR3. Each record gives: clone size, D gene, V gene, J gene, CDR3 protein, CDR3 DNA. The D gene is left open where the match is weak. A clone size is listed for some rows: how often the clone was seen (once, few, many), or a class if it is expanded.

NA	NA	TRBV23-1	TRBJ1-6	CASSQSGRIYSYNSPLHF	TGCGCCAGCAGTCAATCAGGCAGGATTTACTCCTATAATTCACCCCTCCACTTT
NA	TRBD1	TRBV19	TRBJ2-2	CASRDRGVTGELFF	TGTGCCAGTAGAGACAGGGGTGTCACCGGGGAGCTGTTTTTT
NA	NA	TRBV18	TRBJ1-5	CASSPRQVIANQPQHF	TGTGCCAGCTCACCTCGACAGGTAATAGCAAATCAGCCCCAGCATTTT
NA	NA	TRBV5-1	TRBJ1-1	CASSGGTGNTEAFF	TGCGCCAGCAGCGGGGGGACGGGGAACACTGAAGCTTTCTTT
NA	TRBD1	TRBV6-5	TRBJ2-2	CASRLQGSLPGELFF	TGTGCCAGCAGGCTACAGGGGTCGTTGCCCGGGGAGCTGTTTTTT
NA	NA	TRBV3-1/TRBV3-2	TRBJ2-1	CASSMASSHNEQFF	TGTGCCAGCAGCATGGCGTCGTCCCACAATGAGCAGTTCTTC
NA	NA	TRBV5-1	TRBJ2-7	CASRRQSADYEQYF	TGCGCCAGCAGACGACAATCCGCCGACTACGAGCAGTACTTC
NA	TRBD1	TRBV3-1/TRBV3-2	TRBJ2-7	CASSQDARQGLYEQYF	TGTGCCAGCAGCCAAGATGCCCGACAGGGGCTTTACGAGCAGTACTTC
NA	NA	TRBV7-9	TRBJ1-6	CASSSGVGSPLHF	TGTGCCAGCAGCTCAGGGGTGGGTTCACCCCTCCACTTT
once	TRBD1	TRBV7-9	TRBJ1-3	CASSLSVGQGAPGNTIYF	TGTGCCAGCAGCTTATCCGTCGGACAGGGGGCGCCTGGAAACACCATATATTTT
NA	NA	TRBV3-1/TRBV3-2	TRBJ1-2	CASSQSEYYGYTF	TGTGCCAGCAGCCAGTCAGAGTACTATGGCTACACCTTC
NA	NA	TRBV2	TRBJ2-1	CASNSRGRNEQFF	TGTGCCAGCAATTCCCGGGGGAGGAATGAGCAGTTCTTC
NA	NA	TRBV7-2	TRBJ2-1	CASSSPSSSYNEQFF	TGTGCCAGCAGCTCCCCCAGTTCTTCCTACAATGAGCAGTTCTTC
NA	TRBD2	TRBV7-3	TRBJ2-1	CASSFGTREYNEQFF	TGTGCCAGCAGCTTCGGGACTAGGGAGTACAATGAGCAGTTCTTC
NA	TRBD2	TRBV28	TRBJ2-2	CASKPGGGTGELFF	TGTGCCAGCAAACCCGGGGGGGGCACCGGGGAGCTGTTTTTT
NA	TRBD2	TRBV4-2	TRBJ2-3	CASSQSTSGGSDTQYF	TGTGCCAGCAGCCAGTCGACTAGCGGGGGGTCAGATACGCAGTATTTT
NA	NA	TRBV20-1	TRBJ1-5	CSASTRVTQPQHF	TGCAGTGCTAGTACCAGGGTGACTCAGCCCCAGCATTTT
NA	NA	TRBV5-4	TRBJ2-2	CASSLDGLNTGELFF	TGTGCCAGCAGCTTGGACGGACTCAACACCGGGGAGCTGTTTTTT
NA	NA	TRBV4-2	TRBJ1-2	CASSQVMGGQSLRKIYGYTF	TGTGCCAGCAGCCAAGTGATGGGCGGACAGTCCCTCAGGAAGATTTATGGCTACACCTTC
NA	NA	TRBV9	TRBJ2-3	CASSAAEPDTQYF	TGTGCCAGCAGCGCAGCGGAGCCAGATACGCAGTATTTT
NA	NA	TRBV19	TRBJ2-3	CASSIGGTTDTQYF	TGTGCCAGTAGTATAGGAGGAACCACAGATACGCAGTATTTT
few	NA	TRBV5-5	TRBJ1-5	CASSFGGHRNNQPQHF	TGTGCCAGCAGCTTTGGGGGACATCGAAACAATCAGCCCCAGCATTTT
NA	NA	TRBV20-1	TRBJ2-1	CSARIPNEQFF	TGCAGTGCTAGAATTCCCAATGAGCAGTTCTTC
NA	NA	TRBV24-1	TRBJ1-3	CANNGRYSGNTIYF	TGTGCCAACAATGGTAGGTACTCTGGAAACACCATATATTTT
NA	TRBD2	TRBV9	TRBJ2-7	CASSEALAGPYEQYF	TGTGCCAGCAGCGAGGCACTAGCGGGTCCCTACGAGCAGTACTTC
NA	NA	TRBV28	TRBJ1-2	CASSFSGVYGYTF	TGTGCCAGCAGTTTTTCAGGGGTCTATGGCTACACCTTC
NA	NA	TRBV11-2	TRBJ1-3	CASSLVIREGNTIYF	TGTGCCAGCAGCTTAGTCATCCGGGAAGGAAACACCATATATTTT
NA	NA	TRBV19	TRBJ2-1	CASSIDGGNEQFF	TGTGCCAGTAGTATAGATGGGGGGAATGAGCAGTTCTTC
NA	NA	TRBV6-6	TRBJ2-3	CASRRGASTDTQYF	TGTGCCAGCCGAAGGGGGGCAAGCACAGATACGCAGTATTTT
few	TRBD1	TRBV7-8	TRBJ2-7	CASSLEGVGTGDEQYF	TGTGCCAGCAGCTTAGAGGGTGTAGGGACAGGGGACGAGCAGTACTTC
NA	NA	TRBV9	TRBJ1-4	CASSAPTANNEKLFF	TGTGCCAGCAGCGCCCCGACAGCGAACAATGAAAAACTGTTTTTT
NA	TRBD1	TRBV19	TRBJ2-7	CASSMGSGTVTYEQYF	TGTGCCAGTAGTATGGGGTCCGGGACAGTGACCTACGAGCAGTACTTC
NA	TRBD2	TRBV6-5	TRBJ2-1	CASSYRLAGGYNEQFF	TGTGCCAGCAGTTACCGCTTAGCGGGGGGTTACAATGAGCAGTTCTTC
NA	NA	TRBV19	TRBJ2-1	CASRGNGVNEQFF	TGTGCCAGTAGAGGAAATGGGGTTAATGAGCAGTTCTTC
NA	NA	TRBV7-2	TRBJ2-7	CASSPAVRGFDEQYF	TGTGCCAGCAGCCCCGCTGTCAGGGGATTCGACGAGCAGTACTTC
NA	NA	TRBV24-1	TRBJ1-5	CATSGGQGNQPQHF	TGTGCCACCTCCGGAGGGCAGGGCAATCAGCCCCAGCATTTT
few	TRBD1	TRBV2	TRBJ1-1	CASSEKGQLNTEAFF	TGTGCCAGCAGTGAAAAGGGACAGTTGAACACTGAAGCTTTCTTT
few	NA	TRBV2	TRBJ2-5	CASSPRTDQETQYF	TGTGCCAGCAGTCCCCGGACGGATCAAGAGACCCAGTACTTC
NA	NA	TRBV2	TRBJ1-5	CASSYKRDQPQHF	TGTGCCAGCAGTTACAAACGGGATCAGCCCCAGCATTTT
once	NA	TRBV28	TRBJ2-7	CASNPPRGEQYF	TGTGCCAGCAACCCGCCGAGGGGTGAGCAGTACTTC
NA	NA	TRBV5-1	TRBJ2-7	CASSITGTYEQYF	TGCGCCAGCAGCATAACAGGTACCTACGAGCAGTACTTC
NA	NA	TRBV28	TRBJ2-7	CASSLTRGYEQYF	TGTGCCAGCAGTTTGACCAGGGGATACGAGCAGTACTTC
NA	TRBD2	TRBV2	TRBJ2-7	CASRSSGGVYEQYF	TGTGCCAGCAGGTCTAGCGGGGGGGTTTACGAGCAGTACTTC
NA	TRBD1	TRBV4-1	TRBJ2-6	CASSLIEGDRGFSGANVLTF	TGCGCCAGCAGTTTAATCGAGGGTGACAGGGGATTCTCTGGGGCCAACGTCCTGACTTTC
NA	NA	TRBV12-5	TRBJ1-6	CASGSILPPLTGGVANSPLHF	TGTGCTAGTGGTTCAATCTTGCCCCCCTTGACTGGAGGGGTAGCAAATTCACCCCTCCACTTT
NA	TRBD2	TRBV6-5	TRBJ2-1	CASSYSPGLANNEQFF	TGTGCCAGCAGTTACTCTCCGGGACTAGCGAACAATGAGCAGTTCTTC
NA	NA	TRBV7-3	TRBJ2-2	CASSSGRGELFF	TGTGCCAGCAGCTCAGGGAGGGGGGAGCTGTTTTTT
NA	NA	TRBV14	TRBJ1-5	CASSQDLDRPQHF	TGTGCCAGCAGCCAAGATCTCGATAGGCCCCAGCATTTT
NA	TRBD1	TRBV27	TRBJ1-5	CASRPGQGGNQPQHF	TGTGCCAGCAGACCCGGGCAGGGGGGGAATCAGCCCCAGCATTTT
NA	TRBD1	TRBV7-8	TRBJ1-2	CASSPLPTGSNYGYTF	TGTGCCAGCAGCCCACTACCGACAGGGTCTAACTATGGCTACACCTTC
NA	TRBD1	TRBV15	TRBJ2-3	CATSRDRTGTMDTQYF	TGTGCCACCAGCAGAGACCGGACAGGGACCATGGATACGCAGTATTTT
few	NA	TRBV19	TRBJ2-3	CASSPSTDTQYF	TGTGCCAGTAGTCCTAGCACAGATACGCAGTATTTT
NA	TRBD1	TRBV18	TRBJ1-6	CASRTGTVNNSPLHF	TGTGCCAGCCGGACGGGGACAGTCAATAATTCACCCCTCCACTTT
NA	NA	TRBV3-1/TRBV3-2	TRBJ1-5	CASSQGREGNQPQHF	TGTGCCAGCAGCCAAGGCAGGGAGGGAAATCAGCCCCAGCATTTT
NA	NA	TRBV5-1	TRBJ1-1	CASSPVTRNTEAFF	TGCGCCAGCAGCCCCGTGACACGGAACACTGAAGCTTTCTTT
NA	NA	TRBV7-3	TRBJ1-6	CASSSPGTPLHF	TGTGCCAGCAGCTCCCCGGGTACACCCCTCCACTTT
NA	NA	TRBV7-9	TRBJ1-1	CASSSRGGENTEAFF	TGTGCCAGCAGCTCCCGGGGAGGGGAAAACACTGAAGCTTTCTTT
NA	NA	TRBV20-1	TRBJ2-6	CSASEVSGANVLTF	TGCAGTGCTAGTGAAGTCTCTGGGGCCAACGTCCTGACTTTC
NA	TRBD1	TRBV19	TRBJ1-1	CASSTQGGVNTEAFF	TGTGCCAGTAGTACACAGGGGGGGGTTAACACTGAAGCTTTCTTT